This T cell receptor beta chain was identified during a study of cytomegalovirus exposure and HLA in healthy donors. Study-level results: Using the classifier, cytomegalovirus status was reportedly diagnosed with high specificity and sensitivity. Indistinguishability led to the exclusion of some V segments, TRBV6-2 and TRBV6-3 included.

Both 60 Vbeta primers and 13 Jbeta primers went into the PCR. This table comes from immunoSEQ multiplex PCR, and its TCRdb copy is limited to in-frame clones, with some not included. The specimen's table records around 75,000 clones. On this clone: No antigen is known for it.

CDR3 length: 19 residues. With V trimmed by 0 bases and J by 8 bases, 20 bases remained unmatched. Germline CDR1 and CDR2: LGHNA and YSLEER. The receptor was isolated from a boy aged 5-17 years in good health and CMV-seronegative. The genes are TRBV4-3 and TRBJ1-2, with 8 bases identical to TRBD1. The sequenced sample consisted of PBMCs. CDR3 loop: CASSQERTHRGTSNGGYTF. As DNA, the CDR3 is TGCGCCAGCAGCCAAGAGAGAACTCACAGGGGGACCTCTAACGGGGGCTACACCTTC.